The next 6 T cell receptor beta chains were all read from a single sample in a study of vaccination effects on CD4 cells after COVID-19 (dated by TCRdb to between 2021 and 2023). Which antigens these TCRs recognize remains unknown. The ViraFEST assay stimulated PBMC with viral peptide pools and then used TCR sequencing to identify antigen-specific CD4+ T cell clonotypes by expansion. After around eleven days of culture, CD4+ T cells were isolated with the EasySep CD4+ T cell isolation kit. Convalescent patients had PCR-confirmed SARS-CoV-2 infection between March and December 2020, before Alpha, Beta and Delta variants emerged in the United States. Preparation of the library involved the immunoSEQ multiplex PCR assay. This is the immuneACCESS table as TCRdb keeps it, with only in-frame sequences that have V and J called. A part of the clones is gone; compared with another copy, unresolved V genes explain less than half, and the rest is unexplained. The sample table lists more than 20,000 clones, 65% to 75% of them with a count of one. The ten largest clonotypes hold roughly 18% of the sample.

The material sequenced was CD4+ T cells from PBMCs cultured with SARS-CoV-2 spike peptides, taken before COVID-19 vaccination. The sample's cell subset or site label, in plain terms: SARS-CoV-2 spike overlapping peptide pool stimulation. The receptors were sampled from a human donor who had a prior SARS-CoV-2 infection.

The CDR3 loop reads CASSDTRDRANYGYTF. The DNA for the CDR3 is TGCGCCAGCAGTGATACCCGGGACAGAGCGAACTATGGCTACACCTTC. This chain joins TRBV10-1 and TRBJ1-2; 7 nucleotides align to TRBD1. The V gene end was trimmed by 3 bases and the J gene end by 2 bases; junction bases not matched to a gene: 9. Germline-derived CDR1 and CDR2 are WNHNN and SYGVQD (reference sequence). The CDR3 extends over 16 amino acids.

This clone was seen more than once but under ten times. This chain uses TRBV12-3 or TRBV12-4 with TRBJ1-5; D perhaps matches TRBD1 (6 bases). The length of the CDR3 is 13 residues. V shed 6 bases and J shed 3 bases, with 9 bases lying between them. CDR3 bases: TGTGCCAGCAGGGACAGCCTCAATCAGCCCCAGCATTTT. Protein: CASRDSLNQPQHF.

The chain links TRBV5-4 to TRBJ2-3; D not certain. This CDR3 is built from 13 residues. The V end lost 4 bases, the J end lost 6 bases, and 12 bases lay between the germline ends. Germline V gives CDR1 SGHNT, CDR2 YYREEE (reference sequence). This chain's CDR3 is CASSKDSFDTQYF. The CDR3 DNA is TGTGCCAGCAGCAAAGACTCGTTTGATACGCAGTATTTT.

The V and J genes are TRBV2 and TRBJ1-2; 9 bases are a match to TRBD1. Germline loops: CDR1 SNHLY, CDR2 FYNNEI. V lost 5 bases to trimming and J lost 3 bases; unmatched junction nucleotides: 7. This CDR3 contains 15 residues. CDR3 coding DNA: TGTGCCAGCAGTTCAAACAGGGGGCTTGACTATGGCTACACCTTC. This encodes CASSSNRGLDYGYTF.

The rearrangement links TRBV25-1 to TRBJ1-5; possibly TRBD1 for D (5 bases). This CDR3 spans 16 amino acids. From germline, CDR1 is MGHDK and CDR2 SYGVNS. Trimming took 2 bases from V and 4 from J, leaving 15 bases between them. CDR3 region: CASSENGKGRNQPQHF. The CDR3 nucleotides are TGTGCCAGCAGTGAAAACGGAAAGGGGAGGAATCAGCCCCAGCATTTT.

The V and J genes are TRBV5-1 and TRBJ1-1, with D possibly TRBD1 on 6 matching bases. Germline loops: CDR1 SGHRS, CDR2 YFSETQ. V lost 2 bases and J lost 0, with 14 bases in between. The CDR3 consists of 16 residues. DNA of the CDR3: TGCGCCAGCAGCTTTATTGATGGACAGATGAACACTGAAGCTTTCTTT. Translated: CASSFIDGQMNTEAFF. The full variable domain, in which reference TRBV5-1 and TRBJ1-1 provide the parts outside the CDR3, is KAGVTQTPRYLIKTRGQQVTLSCSPISGHRSVSWYQQTPGQGLQFLFEYFSETQRNKGNFPGRFSGRQFSNSRSEMNVSTLELGDSALYLCASSFIDGQMNTEAFFGQGTRLTVV.